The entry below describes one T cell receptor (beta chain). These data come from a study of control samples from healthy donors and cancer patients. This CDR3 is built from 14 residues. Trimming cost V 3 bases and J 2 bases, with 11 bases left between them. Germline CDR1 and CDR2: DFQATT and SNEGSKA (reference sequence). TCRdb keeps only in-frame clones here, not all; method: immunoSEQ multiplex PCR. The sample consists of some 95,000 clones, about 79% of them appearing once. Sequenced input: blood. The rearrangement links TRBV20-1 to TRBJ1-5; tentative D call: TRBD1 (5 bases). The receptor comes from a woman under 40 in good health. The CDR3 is CSASAGRRNQPQHF. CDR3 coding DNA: TGCAGTGCTAGTGCGGGGCGACGCAATCAGCCCCAGCATTTT.